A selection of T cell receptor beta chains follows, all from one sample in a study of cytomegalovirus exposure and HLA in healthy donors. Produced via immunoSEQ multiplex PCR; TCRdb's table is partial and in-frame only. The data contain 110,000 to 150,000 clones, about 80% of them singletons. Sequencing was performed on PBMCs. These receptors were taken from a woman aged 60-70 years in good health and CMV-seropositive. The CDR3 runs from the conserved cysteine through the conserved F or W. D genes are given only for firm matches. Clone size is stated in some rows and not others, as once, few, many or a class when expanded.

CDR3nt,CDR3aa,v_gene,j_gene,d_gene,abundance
TGTGCCAGCAGCTTCGACAACAGCCTTATGAATGAGCAGTTCTTC,CASSFDNSLMNEQFF,TRBV27,TRBJ2-1,-,once
TGTGCCAGCAGCCCTCGGACAGGGATGAACACTGAAGCTTTCTTT,CASSPRTGMNTEAFF,TRBV28,TRBJ1-1,TRBD1,once
TGTGCCAGCAGCTTACGGCAGGGAAGGACCGTGAACACTGAAGCTTTCTTT,CASSLRQGRTVNTEAFF,TRBV7-2,TRBJ1-1,-,-
TGCAGCGTTCCGGGACAGGGCTACGAGCAGTACTTC,CSVPGQGYEQYF,TRBV29-1,TRBJ2-7,TRBD1,-
TGTGCCAGCTCGACTCCGGGGTACAATGAGCAGTTCTTC,CASSTPGYNEQFF,TRBV11-2,TRBJ2-1,-,-
TGTGCCAGCGCGGGAGAGGCCACAGATACGCAGTATTTT,CASAGEATDTQYF,TRBV2,TRBJ2-3,TRBD2,-
TGTGCCACCAGCAGAGATGTAGGAGGCTATGGCTACACCTTC,CATSRDVGGYGYTF,TRBV15,TRBJ1-2,-,-
TGTGCAAGTCGCCAAGGACAGAACACTGAAGCTTTCTTT,CASRQGQNTEAFF,TRBV12-2,TRBJ1-1,-,many
TGTGCCAGCAGTGTGGGACTAGCGGTTTACTACGAGCAGTACTTC,CASSVGLAVYYEQYF,TRBV28,TRBJ2-7,TRBD2,-
TGTGCCAGCAACTCCGCTAGCTCCTACGAGCAGTACTTC,CASNSASSYEQYF,TRBV6-6,TRBJ2-7,-,-
TGCGCCAGCAGCTTGGACGGGACTAACACTGAAGCTTTCTTT,CASSLDGTNTEAFF,TRBV5-1,TRBJ1-1,-,-
TGTGCCAGCAGTGAAGCGGGGCTCTGGGGGCAGTACTTC,CASSEAGLWGQYF,TRBV6-1,TRBJ2-7,-,-
TGTGCCAGTACCGTTGACGGGGGGACCTACGAGCAGTACTTC,CASTVDGGTYEQYF,TRBV7-2,TRBJ2-7,TRBD2,-
TGTGCCAGCAGCCGTGGGACTAGTTGGTACGAGCAGTACTTC,CASSRGTSWYEQYF,TRBV28,TRBJ2-7,TRBD2,-
TGTGCCAGCAGCCACCGACTAGCGGGAGGATACGAGCAGTACTTC,CASSHRLAGGYEQYF,TRBV7-9,TRBJ2-7,TRBD2,-
TGTGCCAGCAGCTCCTCCTTTAGGGGGCTAGCGGGAGGTGGGACCCAGTACTTC,CASSSSFRGLAGGGTQYF,TRBV7-2,TRBJ2-5,TRBD2,once
TGTGCCAGCAGTTTAGCGGGAGCTAATACGCAGTATTTT,CASSLAGANTQYF,TRBV27,TRBJ2-3,TRBD2,-
TGTGCCAGCTCACCGGAGGGCGCAGATACGCAGTATTTT,CASSPEGADTQYF,TRBV18,TRBJ2-3,-,-
TGTGCCAGCAGTTTATGGGCCGCGGCGGGCACCGGGGAGCTGTTTTTT,CASSLWAAAGTGELFF,TRBV28,TRBJ2-2,-,-
TGTGCCTGGAGCAGCGGGAGGGACGGGGAGACCCAGTACTTC,CAWSSGRDGETQYF,TRBV30,TRBJ2-5,TRBD2,-
TGTGCCAGCAAAGGGGGGGCTAACTATGGCTACACCTTC,CASKGGANYGYTF,TRBV6-4,TRBJ1-2,-,-
TGTGCCAGCAGCTTGGGTGTGACAGGCCCCCAGCATTTT,CASSLGVTGPQHF,TRBV5-4,TRBJ1-5,-,-
TGTGCCAGCAGCTTGGAGACAGGGGGCGAGCAGTACTTC,CASSLETGGEQYF,TRBV11-3,TRBJ2-7,TRBD1,-
TGTGCCAGCCGACCCCCGGGACTAGATTACGAGCAGTACTTC,CASRPPGLDYEQYF,TRBV6-6,TRBJ2-7,TRBD2,-
TGTGCCAGCAGCTTAGTCGGAGCGGGCTACTACGAGCAGTACTTC,CASSLVGAGYYEQYF,TRBV7-6,TRBJ2-7,-,-
TGTGCCAGCAGCGTGGGGGGGCACACAGATACGCAGTATTTT,CASSVGGHTDTQYF,TRBV9,TRBJ2-3,-,-
TGTGCCAGCAGCTTGGGGGGGACTAGCGGGAAGTACGAGCAGTACTTC,CASSLGGTSGKYEQYF,TRBV5-4,TRBJ2-7,TRBD2,-
TGCGCCAGCCGAAGGACAGCTCAACGCAATGAGCAGTTCTTC,CASRRTAQRNEQFF,TRBV4-3,TRBJ2-1,-,once
TGTGCCAGCAGCGTAGAAGTGGGAGGGCCACACGAGCAGTACTTC,CASSVEVGGPHEQYF,TRBV9,TRBJ2-7,TRBD2,-
TGCAGCGTTGAAATGGGGACAGGGTTGGTCTTC,CSVEMGTGLVF,TRBV29-1,TRBJ2-1,TRBD1,few
TGCGCCAGCAGCCCTTCGACACAGCCAGCCCGGGGGGCCAACGTCCTGACTTTC,CASSPSTQPARGANVLTF,TRBV4-3,TRBJ2-6,-,once
TGTGCCAGCAGCTTAGGCCAGGCTAATGAAAAACTGTTTTTT,CASSLGQANEKLFF,TRBV7-9,TRBJ1-4,-,-
TGTGCCAGCAGCTTGGTGGGGGCCGCTAATGAAAAACTGTTTTTT,CASSLVGAANEKLFF,TRBV7-9,TRBJ1-4,-,-
TGTGCCACCAGCAGAGAAAGCCTAGCGGGAGTCGATGAGCAGTTCTTC,CATSRESLAGVDEQFF,TRBV15,TRBJ2-1,TRBD2,once
TGCGCCAGCAGCCCCGGGGAGGGCAGGGGGCGAAATGAGCAGTTCTTC,CASSPGEGRGRNEQFF,TRBV5-1,TRBJ2-1,-,-
TGTGCCAGTAGTATTGCGGGGGGGATAAATGAAAAACTGTTTTTT,CASSIAGGINEKLFF,TRBV19,TRBJ1-4,-,-
TGTGCCAGCAGCTTATTATACAGGGATACTGAAGCTTTCTTT,CASSLLYRDTEAFF,TRBV7-9,TRBJ1-1,-,once
TGTGCCAGTAGTGTTAGCGGGAGAGTTTCCTACGAGCAGTACTTC,CASSVSGRVSYEQYF,TRBV19,TRBJ2-7,TRBD2,-
TGTGCCAGCAGTTTATCCTCTACAGGGAGAGAGACCCAGTACTTC,CASSLSSTGRETQYF,TRBV27,TRBJ2-5,-,few
TGTGCCAGCAGCTTGGGAGGGGGCAATGGCTACACCTTC,CASSLGGGNGYTF,TRBV5-6,TRBJ1-2,TRBD1,-
TGTGCCAGCAGGCCGACAGGGGAGATGAACACTGAAGCTTTCTTT,CASRPTGEMNTEAFF,TRBV28,TRBJ1-1,TRBD1,-
TGTGCCAGTAGTATGAGTTTCTCGGACAACCTCGCAACTAATGAAAAACTGTTTTTT,CASSMSFSDNLATNEKLFF,TRBV19,TRBJ1-4,-,-
TGTGCCAGCAGCTCCCCGTCTAGCGGGAGCACAGATACGCAGTATTTT,CASSSPSSGSTDTQYF,TRBV7-9,TRBJ2-3,TRBD2,-
TGCAGCGCGCCGGGACTAGCGTTTGAGCAGTTCTTC,CSAPGLAFEQFF,TRBV29-1,TRBJ2-1,TRBD2,-
TGTGCCACCTTCCAATCCGGGACAGGCCATTATGGCTACACCTTC,CATFQSGTGHYGYTF,TRBV27,TRBJ1-2,TRBD1,-
TGCAGCGTTGACCAGGGTCTGGGCACTGAAGCTTTCTTT,CSVDQGLGTEAFF,TRBV29-1,TRBJ1-1,-,-
TGTGCCAGTAGTATCCCCGGGACTACCTCCTACGAGCAGTACTTC,CASSIPGTTSYEQYF,TRBV19,TRBJ2-7,TRBD2,-
TGTGCCAGCAGTGCGTCTCACAGGATCAATCAGCCCCAGCATTTT,CASSASHRINQPQHF,TRBV6-5,TRBJ1-5,-,-
TGTGCCAGCAGTGAATATGAGTTTGGTAGCGGGAGGTTTAAGACGAACACCGGGGAGCTGTTTTTT,CASSEYEFGSGRFKTNTGELFF,TRBV2,TRBJ2-2,TRBD2,-
TGTGCCACAGATTTCGGGACAGGGGGCGAGCAGTACTTC,CATDFGTGGEQYF,TRBV10-3,TRBJ2-7,TRBD1,-
TGTGCCAGCAGTTTTAGCAGGGACACTGAAGCTTTCTTT,CASSFSRDTEAFF,TRBV28,TRBJ1-1,-,-
TGTGCCAGCAGCTTAGTAGGTGGGAGTGCCTACGAGCAGTACTTC,CASSLVGGSAYEQYF,TRBV11-1,TRBJ2-7,-,-
TGCAGCGTGGGGGGAGATCGCTACGAGCAGTACTTC,CSVGGDRYEQYF,TRBV29-1,TRBJ2-7,-,-
TGTGCCTCTAGCGGGAGGGCCCTCGATGAGCAGTTCTTC,CASSGRALDEQFF,TRBV30,TRBJ2-1,TRBD2,-
TGCAGCGTGGGGACAGGGAACACTGAAGCTTTCTTT,CSVGTGNTEAFF,TRBV29-1,TRBJ1-1,TRBD1,few
TGCGCCAGCAGCTTAGCGGGAATTGGGGAGACCCAGTACTTC,CASSLAGIGETQYF,TRBV5-1,TRBJ2-5,TRBD2,-
TGTGCCAGCAGCGTAGAAGTAGTCGCTGAAGCTTTCTTT,CASSVEVVAEAFF,TRBV9,TRBJ1-1,-,-
TGTGCCACCAGCGGGGACAGGGCCTACGAGCAGTACTTC,CATSGDRAYEQYF,TRBV15,TRBJ2-7,TRBD1,-
TGTGCCAGCAGCCCTGGACGGACAGGGAGCTCTGGGGCCAACGTCCTGACTTTC,CASSPGRTGSSGANVLTF,TRBV5-6,TRBJ2-6,TRBD1,-